A single sample gave rise to the 32 T cell receptor beta chains below, sequenced in a study of blood T cells in healthy people across ages. For the second PCR, which ran for about 6 to 11 cycles, a sample-barcoded 5' primer and a J-beta primer mix were used. TCRdb re-called the 5' RACE reads with MiXCR, one entry per CDR3 protein. The data show about 1,400,000 distinct CDR3 sequences, about 43% seen once. Sequencing used blood. Receptors originate from a woman aged 18-29 years in good health.

The chain is built from TRBV2 and TRBJ2-7, with D possibly being TRBD2 (5 bases). Trimming left V 6 bases short and J 6 bases short, with 18 bases between. The CDR3 loop spans 14 amino acids. Looked up from germline, CDR1 is SNHLY and CDR2 is FYNNEI. CDR3 protein: CASRNRGLVREQYF. DNA for the CDR3: TGTGCCAGCAGGAATCGGGGTCTGGTCCGCGAGCAGTACTTC.

The chain is built from TRBV20-1 and TRBJ2-3; 7 positions match TRBD1. Germline CDR1 reads DFQATT; CDR2 reads SNEGSKA (reference sequence). There are 13 residues in the CDR3. Trimming at V came to 5 bases and at J to 1 base, leaving 3 bases not matched to a gene. DNA for the CDR3: TGCAGTGCTGACAGGGTACGCACAGATACGCAGTATTTT. This codes for CSADRVRTDTQYF.

Only a few counts were recorded for this clonotype. This chain connects TRBV20-1 to TRBJ2-7; 14 nucleotides agree with TRBD2. The CDR3 runs to 17 residues. Losses at the gene ends were 2 bases for V and 0 bases for J; bases not matched to a gene: 6. CDR1 and CDR2 from the germline V gene are DFQATT and SNEGSKA (reference sequence). The CDR3 here is CSARPGLAGVGSYEQYF. The CDR3 coding sequence is TGCAGTGCTAGACCGGGACTAGCGGGAGTCGGCTCCTACGAGCAGTACTTC.

This clonotype appeared a few times. This clone may be a read error of a much larger clone one base away. Written as DNA, the CDR3 is TGTGCCAGCAGCGTCCGGGCCGAGGGGAATGAGCAGTTCTTC. It yields the protein CASSVRAEGNEQFF. V and J are TRBV7-8 and TRBJ2-1; either TRBD1 or TRBD2 may fit D (5 bases each). Trimming cost V 5 bases and J 7 bases, with 15 bases left between them. In germline, CDR1 is SGHVS, CDR2 FQNEAQ. This CDR3 contains 14 residues.

This clonotype came up a few times. CDR3 coding DNA: TGTGCCAGCAGTGAAGAGGGGCGGTCACCCCTCCACTTT. Protein sequence: CASSEEGRSPLHF. The chain has TRBV6-1 and TRBJ1-6; D possibly corresponds to TRBD1 (5 bases). Trimming shortened V by 1 base and J by 10 bases, and 8 bases separated the two germline ends. CDR1 and CDR2 (germline): MNHNS, SASEGT. CDR3 length: 13 amino acids.

The chain uses TRBV29-1 and TRBJ2-1; 9 bases agree with TRBD2. The J call may not be correct, given that the DNA end is closer to TRBJ2-7. This CDR3 has 14 residues. Germline CDR1 SQVTM, CDR2 ANQGSEA. CDR3 sequence: CSVDKLAGYNEQYF. CDR3 bases: TGCAGCGTGGACAAACTAGCGGGTTACAATGAGCAGTACTTC.

This sequence joins TRBV20-1 and TRBJ2-7; TRBD2 might be the D (6 bases). V was trimmed by 4 bases and J by 7 bases, leaving 20 bases between them. This CDR3 is 14 amino acids long. Germline CDR1 DFQATT, CDR2 SNEGSKA (reference sequence). CDR3 sequence: CSATPLGTYNEQYF. In DNA, the CDR3 is TGCAGTGCTACACCACTCGGGACTTACAATGAGCAGTACTTC.

This clonotype was counted a single time. The chain couples TRBV19 to TRBJ2-1; no clear D gene. The CDR3 is made up of 14 amino acids. Looked up from germline, CDR1 is LNHDA and CDR2 is SQIVND (reference sequence). V lost 6 bases to trimming and J lost 4 bases, with 13 bases between them. The CDR3 sequence: CASRSQDPYNEQFF. CDR3 nucleotide sequence: TGTGCCAGTAGGTCGCAGGACCCTTACAATGAGCAGTTCTTC.

V gene TRBV10-2 combines with J gene TRBJ2-1, with 8 bases lining up with TRBD2. V was pared by 2 bases and J by 5 bases, with 5 bases of the junction left unmatched. The CDR3 is 15 amino acids. Per germline, CDR1 WSHSY and CDR2 SAAADI. CDR3 sequence reads: CASSERLAGNNEQFF. The DNA of the CDR3 is TGCGCCAGCAGTGAGAGGCTAGCGGGTAACAATGAGCAGTTCTTC.

The gene calls are TRBV5-6 and TRBJ1-3, with D tentatively TRBD1 (5 bases). Germline V gives CDR1 SGHDT, CDR2 YYEEEE. Trimming shortened V by 3 bases and J by 0 bases, and 10 bases separated the two germline ends. The CDR3 is made up of 15 amino acids. CDR3 sequence reads: CASSWGSHSGNTIYF. CDR3 sequence (DNA): TGTGCCAGCAGCTGGGGGTCCCACTCTGGAAACACCATATATTTT.

The genes are TRBV12-3 or TRBV12-4 and TRBJ2-2, with TRBD1 matching over 9 bases. The CDR3 sequence is 17 residues long. V shed 6 bases, J shed 5 bases, and the junction held 13 bases outside the gene matches. CDR3 nucleotides: TGTGCCAGCAGCATGCCGAGGGACAGGGTAGATACCGGGGAGCTGTTTTTT. Its translation: CASSMPRDRVDTGELFF.

Of note for this clonotype: The germline gene is not matched at one end of the junction; a read error may be the cause. The V call is TRBV6-6, the J call TRBJ1-5, with D possibly matching TRBD1 (5 bases). This CDR3 comprises 14 residues. Germline V gene data show CDR1 as MNHNY and CDR2 as SVGAGI (reference sequence). The CDR3 loop is CAGSPAGDWEPQHF. The CDR3 DNA follows: TGTGCCGGCAGCCCGGCGGGGGATTGGGAGCCCCAGCATTTT.

The chain is built from TRBV21-1 and TRBJ1-2; TRBD1, as called in the table, went unchecked against the DNA. TRBV21-1 represents a pseudogene. The CDR3 contains 14 residues. For the CDR3, the DNA is TGTGCCAGCAGCACTAGGGGACAGAATTATGGCTACACCTTC. It encodes CASSTRGQNYGYTF.

This clonotype was counted a few times. V gene TRBV28 combines with J gene TRBJ2-3; 8 bases match TRBD2. V was pared by 4 bases and J by 1 base, with 7 bases of the junction left unmatched. The CDR3 runs to 16 residues. Germline V CDR1 and CDR2: MDHEN, SYDVKM. In nucleotides, the CDR3 is TGTGCCAGCAGTTCCTATACCGGGGGGGGCACAGATACGCAGTATTTT. It yields the protein CASSSYTGGGTDTQYF.

This clonotype has only a few counts. The J gene is TRBJ1-2, the V gene TRBV29-1; TRBD1 matches at 10 bases. Germline-derived CDR1 and CDR2 are SQVTM and ANQGSEA. This CDR3 contains 15 residues. V shed 6 bases, J shed 8 bases, and the junction held 15 bases outside the gene matches. The CDR3 protein is CSVELHRDRGRGYTF. CDR3 DNA: TGCAGCGTCGAGCTACACCGGGACAGGGGAAGGGGCTACACCTTC.

This clonotype was picked up a small number of times. The chain carries TRBV5-1 and TRBJ2-3, with 7 bases lining up with TRBD2. CDR1 is SGHRS and CDR2 is YFSETQ in the germline V gene. This CDR3 region has 13 residues. The trim removed 2 bases at V and 4 bases at J, leaving 1 base unmatched. The CDR3 coding sequence is TGCGCCAGCAGCTTTCGGGAGGCAGATACGCAGTATTTT. This sequence encodes CASSFREADTQYF.

Only a few counts were recorded for this clonotype. The chain couples TRBV7-2 to TRBJ1-1; D gene unclear. The germline V gene has CDR1 SGHTA and CDR2 FQGNSA. The V and J ends lost 3 bases and 2 bases respectively, with 7 bases between them. The length of the CDR3 is 13 residues. DNA of the CDR3: TGTGCCAGCAGCTTCGATCAAAACACTGAAGCTTTCTTT. Protein product: CASSFDQNTEAFF.

The gene calls are TRBV20-1 and TRBJ1-4; perhaps TRBD1 as D (6 bases). From germline, CDR1 is DFQATT and CDR2 SNEGSKA (reference sequence). V gave up 0 bases and J gave up 4 bases, with 9 bases separating them. CDR3 size: 14 residues. The CDR3 region has the DNA TGCAGTGCTAGAGAGACAGGTTTTAATGAAAAACTGTTTTTT. Amino acids: CSARETGFNEKLFF.

The chain joins TRBV4-1 to TRBJ2-4; 10 nucleotides match TRBD2. The V segment lost 2 bases and the J segment 5 bases; nucleotides outside the gene matches: 9. Germline CDR1 reads MGHRA; CDR2 reads YSYEKL. The CDR3 spans 17 residues. The CDR3 DNA sequence: TGCGCCAGCAGCCAACCAAGACTAGCGGGCGGCGAAAACATTCAGTACTTC. Encoded protein: CASSQPRLAGGENIQYF.

This sequence joins TRBV5-1 and TRBJ2-3, with no clear D. V shed 5 bases and J shed 0 bases, with 10 bases lying between them. The CDR3 length is 14 residues. Germline V lookup: CDR1 SGHRS, CDR2 YFSETQ. The CDR3, as DNA: TGCGCCAGCAGACGAGACTGGAGCACAGATACGCAGTATTTT. Its protein is CASRRDWSTDTQYF. Full variable domain (rest looked up from reference TRBV5-1 and TRBJ2-3): KAGVTQTPRYLIKTRGQQVTLSCSPISGHRSVSWYQQTPGQGLQFLFEYFSETQRNKGNFPGRFSGRQFSNSRSEMNVSTLELGDSALYLCASRRDWSTDTQYFGPGTRLTVL.

This chain links TRBV7-8 with TRBJ2-7, with 13 bases identical to TRBD2. The length of the CDR3 is 16 residues. Germline V lookup: CDR1 SGHVS, CDR2 FQNEAQ. The V and J ends lost 6 bases and 7 bases, in that order; junction bases with no gene match: 12. The CDR3 bases are TGTGCCAGCAGAAAGATACTAGCGGGAGGGCCCAATGAGCAGTACTTC. The encoded protein is CASRKILAGGPNEQYF. Looking up the rest from reference TRBV7-8 and TRBJ2-7 gives the full variable domain: GAGVSQSPRYKVAKRGQDVALRCDPISGHVSLFWYQQALGQGPEFLTYFQNEAQLDKSGLPSDRFFAERPEGSVSTLKIQRTQQEDSAVYLCASRKILAGGPNEQYFGPGTRLTVT.

This chain links TRBV20-1 with TRBJ1-6; a possible D gene is TRBD1 (6 bases). Trimming shortened V by 5 bases and J by 4 bases, and 9 bases separated the two germline ends. The CDR3 loop spans 13 amino acids. The V gene's germline CDR1 is DFQATT and CDR2 SNEGSKA (reference sequence). CDR3 in DNA: TGCAGTGCTGGACAGCCGTATAATTCACCCCTCCACTTT. This sequence encodes CSAGQPYNSPLHF.

This clonotype appeared a few times. The chain combines TRBV20-1 with TRBJ2-1; 11 bases line up with TRBD2. Germline V gives CDR1 DFQATT, CDR2 SNEGSKA (reference sequence). J lost 3 bases, V lost 2 bases, and 3 bases had no gene match. The CDR3 has 15 residues. Here the CDR3 DNA reads TGCAGTGCTAGATCTACTAGCGGGGGCTACAATGAGCAGTTCTTC. This translates into CSARSTSGGYNEQFF.

The CDR3 nucleotides read TGCGCCAGCAGCCGGGACACCAATGAGCAGTTCTTC. Encoded protein: CASSRDTNEQFF. This chain connects TRBV5-1 to TRBJ2-1; D might be TRBD1 (6 bases). The CDR3 length is 12 residues. V dropped 4 bases and J dropped 6 bases, with 8 bases sitting between them. Germline V gene lookup returns CDR1 SGHRS and CDR2 YFSETQ. The entire variable domain, with the rest obtained from reference TRBV5-1 and TRBJ2-1, is as follows: KAGVTQTPRYLIKTRGQQVTLSCSPISGHRSVSWYQQTPGQGLQFLFEYFSETQRNKGNFPGRFSGRQFSNSRSEMNVSTLELGDSALYLCASSRDTNEQFFGPGTRLTVL.

The V gene is TRBV7-2, the J gene TRBJ1-1, with D perhaps TRBD1 (5 bases). CDR3 length equals 16 residues. Trimming pared 1 base from V and 4 bases from J, leaving 16 bases between. Germline V gene sequence: CDR1 SGHTA, CDR2 FQGNSA. The CDR3 coding sequence is TGTGCCAGCAGCTTAGGACGTTCCACGAGGGGCACTGAAGCTTTCTTT. Its protein is CASSLGRSTRGTEAFF.

The chain couples TRBV4-2 to TRBJ1-1; the D is unclear. The germline V and J ends were trimmed by 0 bases and 4 bases, with 12 bases remaining between them. This CDR3 comprises 15 residues. CDR1 LGHNA and CDR2 YNFKEQ come from the germline V gene. CDR3 nucleotide sequence: TGTGCCAGCAGCCAAGAACCCTCGGCAGTCACTGAAGCTTTCTTT. The encoded protein is CASSQEPSAVTEAFF.

In this sample, this clonotype turned up a few times. The genes are TRBV12-3 or TRBV12-4 and TRBJ1-1; D gene uncertain. V shed 8 bases and J shed 0 bases, with 4 bases lying between them. The CDR3 is 11 residues long. The CDR3: CASGMNTEAFF. The CDR3 nucleotides are TGTGCCAGCGGGATGAACACTGAAGCTTTCTTT.

This clonotype was counted only a few times. This chain joins TRBV12-3 or TRBV12-4 and TRBJ2-4, with no clear D. The J call may be incorrect, as the DNA end agrees better with TRBJ2-7. The CDR3 is made up of 12 amino acids. CDR3 coding DNA: TGTGCCAGCAGTTTATTGAGGAGCGAGCAGTACTTC. It encodes CASSLLRSEQYF.

This clonotype occurred a few times. The V and J genes are TRBV7-9 and TRBJ2-3; D is unresolved. Per the germline V gene, CDR1 is SEHNR and CDR2 is FQNEAQ (reference sequence). This CDR3 is 14 amino acids long. Trimming removed 5 bases from V and 4 bases from J, with 13 bases in between. CDR3 amino acids: CASSPPPMPDTQYF. CDR3 nucleotides: TGTGCCAGCAGCCCACCCCCGATGCCAGATACGCAGTATTTT.

CDR3 residues: CASSLEGNPRNEQFF. CDR3 DNA sequence: TGCGCCAGCAGCTTGGAAGGGAACCCCCGGAATGAGCAGTTCTTC. V is TRBV5-1 and J is TRBJ2-1; D unclear. From germline, CDR1 is SGHRS and CDR2 YFSETQ. CDR3 length: 15 amino acids. The V and J ends lost 0 bases and 7 bases respectively, with 14 bases between them. Variable domain in full (rest from reference TRBV5-1 and TRBJ2-1): KAGVTQTPRYLIKTRGQQVTLSCSPISGHRSVSWYQQTPGQGLQFLFEYFSETQRNKGNFPGRFSGRQFSNSRSEMNVSTLELGDSALYLCASSLEGNPRNEQFFGPGTRLTVL.

The V call is TRBV11-2, the J call TRBJ2-3; TRBD1 matches at 9 bases. CDR1 and CDR2 (germline): SGHAT, FQNNGV. The CDR3 loop spans 17 amino acids. V shed 7 bases and J 0 bases; nucleotides not matched to a gene: 11. The CDR3 reads CASNSGTGLASTDTQYF. For the CDR3, the DNA is TGTGCCAGCAACTCCGGGACAGGGCTAGCTAGCACAGATACGCAGTATTTT.

A few counts support this clonotype. The CDR3 reads CSASRDRQNEQFF. The CDR3 DNA reads as TGCAGTGCTAGTCGGGACAGGCAGAATGAGCAGTTCTTC. The chain is built from TRBV20-1 and TRBJ2-1; 8 nucleotides align to TRBD1. V shed 3 bases, J shed 7 bases, and the junction held 5 bases outside the gene matches. CDR1 and CDR2 (germline): DFQATT, SNEGSKA (reference sequence). The CDR3 is 13 amino acids.